One T cell receptor (beta chain) is described in this entry. Its antigen is still unknown. The sample is drawn from a study of identical twins. Findings of the study overall: The study found that models underestimated out-of-frame TCR alpha sharing in monozygotic twins. Insertion counts were lower in abundant cord blood beta clonotypes, a trend that memory repertoires did not show.

A universal primer site came from template switching; cDNA carried unique molecular identifiers. One entry per CDR3 protein results from TCRdb running MiXCR on the 5' RACE reads. The sample includes roughly 250,000 distinct CDR3 sequences, over 11% of them seen just once. The sequence came from a woman younger than 35 in good health. Material: memory (CD45RO+) T cells sorted from blood.

The CDR3: CILGSPGATTDTQYF. CDR3 bases: TGCATCTTAGGCAGTCCCGGGGCCACCACAGATACGCAGTATTTT. The chain couples TRBV20-1 to TRBJ2-3; D is possibly TRBD1 or TRBD2 (5 bases each). CDR1 is DFQATT and CDR2 is SNEGSKA in the germline V gene (reference sequence). The CDR3 is made up of 15 amino acids.